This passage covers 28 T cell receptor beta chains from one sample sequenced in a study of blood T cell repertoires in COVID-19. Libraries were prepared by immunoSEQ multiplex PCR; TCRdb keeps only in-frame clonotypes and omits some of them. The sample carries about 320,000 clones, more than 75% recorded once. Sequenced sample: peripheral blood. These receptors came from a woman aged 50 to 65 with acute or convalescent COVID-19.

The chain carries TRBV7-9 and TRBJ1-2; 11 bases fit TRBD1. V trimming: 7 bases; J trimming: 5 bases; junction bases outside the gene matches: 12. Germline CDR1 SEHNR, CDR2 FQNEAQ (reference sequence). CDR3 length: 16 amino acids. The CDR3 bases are TGTGCCAGCAACCCGGCTGGGACAGGGGGGGCGTATGGCTACACCTTC. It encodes CASNPAGTGGAYGYTF.

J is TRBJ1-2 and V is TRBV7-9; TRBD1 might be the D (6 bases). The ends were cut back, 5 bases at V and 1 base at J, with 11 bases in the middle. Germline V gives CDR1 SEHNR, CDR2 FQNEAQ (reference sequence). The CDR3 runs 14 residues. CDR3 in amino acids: CASSLGQHNYGYTF. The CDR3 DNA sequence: TGTGCCAGCAGCCTGGGACAACATAACTATGGCTACACCTTC.

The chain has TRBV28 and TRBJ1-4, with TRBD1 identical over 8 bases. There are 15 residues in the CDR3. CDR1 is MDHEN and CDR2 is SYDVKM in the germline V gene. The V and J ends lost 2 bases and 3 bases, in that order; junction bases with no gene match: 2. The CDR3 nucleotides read TGTGCCAGCAGTTTACAGGGGGCGCCTAATGAAAAACTGTTTTTT. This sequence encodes CASSLQGAPNEKLFF.

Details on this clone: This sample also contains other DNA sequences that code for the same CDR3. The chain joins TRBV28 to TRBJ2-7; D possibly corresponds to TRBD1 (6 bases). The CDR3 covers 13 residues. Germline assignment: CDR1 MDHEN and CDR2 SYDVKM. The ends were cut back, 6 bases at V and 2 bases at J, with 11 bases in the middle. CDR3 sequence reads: CASSLTGPYEQYF. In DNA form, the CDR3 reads TGTGCCAGCAGCCTAACAGGGCCCTACGAGCAGTACTTC. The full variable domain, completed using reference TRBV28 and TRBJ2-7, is DVKVTQSSRYLVKRTGEKVFLECVQDMDHENMFWYRQDPGLGLRLIYFSYDVKMKEKGDIPEGYSVSREKKERFSLILESASTNQTSMYLCASSLTGPYEQYFGPGTRLTVT.

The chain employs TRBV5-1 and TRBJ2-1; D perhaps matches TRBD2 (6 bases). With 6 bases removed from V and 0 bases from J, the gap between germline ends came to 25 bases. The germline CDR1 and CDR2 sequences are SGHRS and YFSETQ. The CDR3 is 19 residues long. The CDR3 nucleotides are TGCGCCAGCACCGTTACGCCAGAGTCCGTCGGGAGCTCCTACAATGAGCAGTTCTTC. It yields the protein CASTVTPESVGSSYNEQFF.

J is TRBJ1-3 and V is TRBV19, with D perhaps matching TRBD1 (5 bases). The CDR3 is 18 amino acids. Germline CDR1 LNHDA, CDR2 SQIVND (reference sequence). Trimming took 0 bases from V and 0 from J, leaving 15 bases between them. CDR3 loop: CASSIEVASGGSGNTIYF. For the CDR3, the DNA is TGTGCCAGTAGTATAGAAGTTGCTTCCGGGGGCTCTGGAAACACCATATATTTT.

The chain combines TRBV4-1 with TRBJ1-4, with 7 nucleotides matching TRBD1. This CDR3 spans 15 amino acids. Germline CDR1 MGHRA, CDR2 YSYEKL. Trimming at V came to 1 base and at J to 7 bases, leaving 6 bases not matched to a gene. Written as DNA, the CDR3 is TGCGCCAGCAGCCAAGGGGACAGTAGGAGTGAAAAACTGTTTTTT. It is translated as CASSQGDSRSEKLFF.

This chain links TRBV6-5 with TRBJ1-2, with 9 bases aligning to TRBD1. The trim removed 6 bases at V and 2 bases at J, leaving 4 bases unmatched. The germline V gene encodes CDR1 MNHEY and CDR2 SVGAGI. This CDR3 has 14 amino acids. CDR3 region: CASRIGQGNYGYTF. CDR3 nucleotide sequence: TGTGCCAGCAGGATAGGACAGGGGAACTATGGCTACACCTTC.

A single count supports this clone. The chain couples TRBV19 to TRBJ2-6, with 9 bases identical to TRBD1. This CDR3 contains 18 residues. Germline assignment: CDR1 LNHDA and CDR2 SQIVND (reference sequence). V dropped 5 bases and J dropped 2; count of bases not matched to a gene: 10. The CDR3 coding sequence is TGTGCCAGTAGTTCCCTCCGGCACAGGGGGCCTGGGGCCAACGTCCTGACTTTC. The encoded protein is CASSSLRHRGPGANVLTF.

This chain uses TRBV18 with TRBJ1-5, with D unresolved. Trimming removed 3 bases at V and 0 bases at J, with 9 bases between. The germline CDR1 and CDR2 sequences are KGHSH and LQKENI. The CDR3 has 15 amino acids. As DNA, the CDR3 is TGTGCCAGCTCACCTCTCCAGAATAGCAATCAGCCCCAGCATTTT. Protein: CASSPLQNSNQPQHF.

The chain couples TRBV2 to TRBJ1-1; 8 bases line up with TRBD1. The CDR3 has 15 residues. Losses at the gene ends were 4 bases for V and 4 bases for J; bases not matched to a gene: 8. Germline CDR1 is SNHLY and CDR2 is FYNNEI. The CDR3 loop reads CASSAWTGRATEAFF. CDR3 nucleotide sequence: TGTGCCAGCAGTGCCTGGACAGGGAGGGCCACTGAAGCTTTCTTT.

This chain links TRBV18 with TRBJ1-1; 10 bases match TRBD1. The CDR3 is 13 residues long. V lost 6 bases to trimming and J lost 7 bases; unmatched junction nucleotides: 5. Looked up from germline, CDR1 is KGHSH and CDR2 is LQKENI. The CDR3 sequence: CASSPGQGFEAFF. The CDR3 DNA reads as TGTGCCAGCTCCCCGGGACAGGGGTTTGAAGCTTTCTTT.

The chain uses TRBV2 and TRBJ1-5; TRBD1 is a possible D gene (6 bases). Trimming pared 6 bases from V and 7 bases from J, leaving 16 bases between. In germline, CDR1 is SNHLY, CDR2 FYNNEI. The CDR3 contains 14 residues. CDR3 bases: TGTGCCAGCAGATTAAGACAGGCCCGGCAGCCCCAGCATTTT. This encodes CASRLRQARQPQHF.

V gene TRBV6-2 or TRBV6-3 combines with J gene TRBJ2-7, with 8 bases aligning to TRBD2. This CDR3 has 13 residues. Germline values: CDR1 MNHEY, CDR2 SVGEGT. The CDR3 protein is CASSYSDGTSNDV. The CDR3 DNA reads TGTGCCAGCAGTTACTCGGACGGGACTAGTAACGACGTC.

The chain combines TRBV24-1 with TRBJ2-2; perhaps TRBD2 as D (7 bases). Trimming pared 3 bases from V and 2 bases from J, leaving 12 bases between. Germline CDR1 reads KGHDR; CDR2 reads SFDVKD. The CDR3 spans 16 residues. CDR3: CATSDPGGLNTGELFF. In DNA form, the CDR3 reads TGTGCCACCAGTGATCCGGGGGGCCTTAACACCGGGGAGCTGTTTTTT.

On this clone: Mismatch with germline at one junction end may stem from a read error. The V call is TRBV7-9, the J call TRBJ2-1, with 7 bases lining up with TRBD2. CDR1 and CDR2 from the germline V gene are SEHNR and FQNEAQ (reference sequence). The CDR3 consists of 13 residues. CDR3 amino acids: CASSLAGRESKLF. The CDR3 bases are TGTGCCAGCAGCTTAGCAGGGCGGGAGAGTAAACTCTTC.

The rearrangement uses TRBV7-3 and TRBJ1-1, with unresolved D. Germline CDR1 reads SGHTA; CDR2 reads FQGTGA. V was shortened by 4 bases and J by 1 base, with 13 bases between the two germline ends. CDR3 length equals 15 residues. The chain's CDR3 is CASSSRGLWNTEAFF. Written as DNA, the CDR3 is TGTGCCAGCAGCTCAAGAGGACTCTGGAACACTGAAGCTTTCTTT.

The CDR3 nucleotides are TGTGCCAGCTCACCAAGCCCTCCGGGAATTGGGTCCTACAATGAGCAGTTCTTC. Residues: CASSPSPPGIGSYNEQFF. The chain couples TRBV18 to TRBJ2-1, with D possibly being TRBD2 (5 bases). Trimming removed 2 bases from V and 1 base from J, with 18 bases in between. CDR1 is KGHSH and CDR2 is LQKENI in the germline V gene. This CDR3 has 18 residues.

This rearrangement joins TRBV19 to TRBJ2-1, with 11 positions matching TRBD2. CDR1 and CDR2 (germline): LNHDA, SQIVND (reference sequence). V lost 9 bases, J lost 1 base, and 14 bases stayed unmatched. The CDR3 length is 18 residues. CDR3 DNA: TGTGCCAGCATGGGGCTAGCGGGAGGAGAGGGGTCCTACAATGAGCAGTTCTTC. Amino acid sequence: CASMGLAGGEGSYNEQFF.

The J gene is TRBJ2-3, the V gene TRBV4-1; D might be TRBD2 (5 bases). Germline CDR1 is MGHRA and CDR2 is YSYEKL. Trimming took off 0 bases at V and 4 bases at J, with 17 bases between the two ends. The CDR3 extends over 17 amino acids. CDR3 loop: CASSQEGVSSRADTQYF. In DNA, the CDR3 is TGCGCCAGCAGCCAAGAGGGAGTAAGTAGCCGGGCAGATACGCAGTATTTT.

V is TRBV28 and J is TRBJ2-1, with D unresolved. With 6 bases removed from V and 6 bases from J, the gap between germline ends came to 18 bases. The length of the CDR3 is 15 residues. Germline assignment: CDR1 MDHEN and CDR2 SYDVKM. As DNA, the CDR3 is TGTGCCAGCAGCCCAAACCGGGTGGGTTCCAATGAGCAGTTCTTC. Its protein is CASSPNRVGSNEQFF.

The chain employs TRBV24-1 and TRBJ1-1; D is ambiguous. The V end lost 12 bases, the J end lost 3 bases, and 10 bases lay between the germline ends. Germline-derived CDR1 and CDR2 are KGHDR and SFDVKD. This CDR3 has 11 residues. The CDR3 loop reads CAPDMDTEAFF. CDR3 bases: TGTGCCCCAGACATGGACACTGAAGCTTTCTTT.

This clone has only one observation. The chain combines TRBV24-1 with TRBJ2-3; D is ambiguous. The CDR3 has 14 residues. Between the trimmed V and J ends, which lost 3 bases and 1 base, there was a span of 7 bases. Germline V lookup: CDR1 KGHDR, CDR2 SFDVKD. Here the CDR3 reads CATSDKSGTDTQYF. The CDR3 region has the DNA TGTGCCACCAGTGATAAGTCAGGCACAGATACGCAGTATTTT.

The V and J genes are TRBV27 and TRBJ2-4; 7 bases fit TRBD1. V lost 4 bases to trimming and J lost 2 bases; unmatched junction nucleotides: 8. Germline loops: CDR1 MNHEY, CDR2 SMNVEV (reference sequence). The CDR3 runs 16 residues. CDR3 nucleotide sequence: TGTGCCAGCAGTTCCCTGGACAGGTTGACCAAAAACATTCAGTACTTC. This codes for CASSSLDRLTKNIQYF.

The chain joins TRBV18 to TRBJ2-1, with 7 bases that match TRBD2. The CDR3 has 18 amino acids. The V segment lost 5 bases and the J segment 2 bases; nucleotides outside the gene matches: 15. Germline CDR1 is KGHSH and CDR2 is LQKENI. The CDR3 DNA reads TGTGCCAGCTCAGCCCCTTCCATGGGCGGGAGCACCTACAATGAGCAGTTCTTC. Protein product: CASSAPSMGGSTYNEQFF.

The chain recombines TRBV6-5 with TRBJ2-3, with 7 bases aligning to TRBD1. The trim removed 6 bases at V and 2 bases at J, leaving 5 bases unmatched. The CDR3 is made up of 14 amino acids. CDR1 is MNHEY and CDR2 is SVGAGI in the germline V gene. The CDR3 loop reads CASRPTGTTDTQYF. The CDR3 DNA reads TGTGCCAGCAGACCGACAGGGACCACAGATACGCAGTATTTT.

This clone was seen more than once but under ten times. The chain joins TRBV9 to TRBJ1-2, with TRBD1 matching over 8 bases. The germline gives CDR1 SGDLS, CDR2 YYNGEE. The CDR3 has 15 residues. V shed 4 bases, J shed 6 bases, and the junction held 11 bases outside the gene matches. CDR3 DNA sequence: TGTGCCAGCAGCAGACAGGGGCTGGGACGGGATGGCTACACCTTC. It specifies CASSRQGLGRDGYTF.

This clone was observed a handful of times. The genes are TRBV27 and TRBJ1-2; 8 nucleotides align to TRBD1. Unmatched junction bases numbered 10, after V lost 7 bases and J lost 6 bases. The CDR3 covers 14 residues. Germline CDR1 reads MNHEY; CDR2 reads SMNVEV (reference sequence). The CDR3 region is CASKLKTGAHGYTF. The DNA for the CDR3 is TGTGCCAGCAAACTAAAGACAGGGGCGCATGGCTACACCTTC.